This T cell receptor (beta chain) was profiled in a study of cytomegalovirus exposure and HLA in healthy donors. General study findings and limits: A few of the chains that were CMV-associated were confirmed in vitro to be specific for CMV antigens. Rarity marked most TCR sequences, yet some public TCRs occurred in many donors. Earlier analysis looked at TCR beta V segments, and most were productive about 87% or about 30% of the time.

The CDR3 runs 11 residues. The V gene's germline CDR1 is SNHLY and CDR2 FYNNEI. V dropped 6 bases and J dropped 4 bases, with 3 bases sitting between them. Concerning this clone itself: What it binds is not known.

A multiplex PCR was run with 60 Vbeta primers and 13 Jbeta primers. Assay: immunoSEQ multiplex PCR; the TCRdb copy retains only in-frame clones and omits some. The table lists approximately 75,000 clones, about 73% of them singletons. The clonotype originates from a woman aged 60-70 years in good health and CMV-seropositive. Specimen: PBMCs. This chain links TRBV2 with TRBJ1-4, with D hard to call. CDR3 coding DNA: TGTGCCAGCAGCGTTAATGAAAAACTGTTTTTT. Encoded protein: CASSVNEKLFF. Variable domain in full (rest from reference TRBV2 and TRBJ1-4): EPEVTQTPSHQVTQMGQEVILRCVPISNHLYFYWYRQILGQKVEFLVSFYNNEISEKSEIFDDQFSVERPDGSNFTLKIRSTKLEDSAMYFCASSVNEKLFFGSGTQLSVL.